This T cell receptor beta chain was captured in a study of T cell clonality in common variable immunodeficiency. The study, taken as a whole, reports: Fewer deletions and N-nucleotide insertions were reportedly seen in common variable immunodeficiency TCR beta sequences.

Patients had low serum IgG, IgA and/or IgM and specific antibody deficiency. Trimming took off 5 bases at V and 0 bases at J, with 10 bases between the two ends. CDR1 and CDR2 (germline): SGHVS, FNYEAQ. This CDR3 contains 15 residues. Profiling relied on immunoSEQ multiplex PCR, and the TCRdb table lists in-frame clones only, not all of them. There are about 7,200 clones in the sample, none observed a single time. Note on this clone: Its specificity is not known. The CDR3 extends 3 residues past the end of the read, so its final part is completed from the germline J gene.

What was sequenced was peripheral blood mononuclear cells. This sequence was found in a human donor with common variable immunodeficiency. This rearrangement joins TRBV7-6 to TRBJ2-2; D gene uncertain. Partial CDR3 DNA: TGTGCCAGCAGCAAACAGACAACGAACACCGGGGAG. As protein: CASSKQTTNTGE. The entire CDR3 protein is CASSKQTTNTGELFF. Supplemented by reference TRBV7-6 and TRBJ2-2, the full variable domain reads GAGVSQSPRYKVTKRGQDVALRCDPISGHVSLYWYRQALGQGPEFLTYFNYEAQQDKSGLPNDRFSAERPEGSISTLTIQRTEQRDSAMYRCASSKQTTNTGELFFGEGSRLTVL.